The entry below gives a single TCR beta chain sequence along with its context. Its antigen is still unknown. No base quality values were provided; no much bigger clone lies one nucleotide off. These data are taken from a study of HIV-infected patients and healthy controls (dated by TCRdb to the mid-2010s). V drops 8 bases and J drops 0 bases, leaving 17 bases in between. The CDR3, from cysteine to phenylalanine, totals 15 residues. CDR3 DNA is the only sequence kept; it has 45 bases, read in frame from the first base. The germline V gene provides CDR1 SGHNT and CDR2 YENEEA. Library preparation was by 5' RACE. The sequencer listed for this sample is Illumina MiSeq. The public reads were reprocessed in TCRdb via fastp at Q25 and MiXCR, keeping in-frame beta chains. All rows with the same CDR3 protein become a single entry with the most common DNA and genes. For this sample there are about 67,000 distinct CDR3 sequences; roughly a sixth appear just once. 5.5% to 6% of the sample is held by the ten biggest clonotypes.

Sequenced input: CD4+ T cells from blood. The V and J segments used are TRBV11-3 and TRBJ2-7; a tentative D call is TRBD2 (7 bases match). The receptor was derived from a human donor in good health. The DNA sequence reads TGTGCCAGCTGCCGCTCGGGGGGCCCCTCCTACGAGCAGTACTTC. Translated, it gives CASCRSGGPSYEQYF.